This T cell receptor beta chain was obtained from a study of T cells after yellow fever vaccination. The overall study: Preparation used SMART-Seq v4 Ultra Low Input for the low-cell-number fractions.

The V end lost 4 bases, the J end lost 4 bases, and 13 bases lay between the germline ends. The CDR3 totals 14 residues. CDR1 MGHRA and CDR2 YSYEKL come from the germline V gene. This clonotype was counted a few times. The authors made TCR cDNA by 5'RACE template switching, adding a universal primer site and UMIs. TCRdb processed the 5' RACE reads anew with MiXCR; each CDR3 protein has one entry. The repertoire consists of 450,000 to 650,000 distinct CDR3 sequences, with roughly 12% occurring once and the leading ten covering around 15%. The chain is built from TRBV4-1 and TRBJ1-2; possible D gene TRBD1, 5 bases. The receptor comes from a man aged 25-45 years who received the YFV17D yellow fever vaccine. Material: PBMCs, obtained on the day of the yellow fever booster vaccination. This chain's CDR3 is CASSPGGLFYGYTF. In nucleotides, the CDR3 is TGCGCCAGCAGCCCTGGGGGATTGTTCTATGGCTACACCTTC.